The clone carrying this TCR beta chain was counted between two and nine times. Its antigen remains unknown. Profiled with immunoSEQ multiplex PCR; TCRdb holds only in-frame clones, not every one. The sample yields 150,000 to 200,000 clones, 70% to 90% seen once. Investigators merged groups given second doses at roughly 4 or roughly 12 weeks. The data originate from a study of T cell responses to AZD1222 COVID-19 vaccine. General study points: Spike-specific TCR repertoires showed rising breadth and depth after two AZD1222 doses.

Trimming cost V 11 bases and J 3 bases; bases outside gene matches: 4. CDR1 MNHEY and CDR2 SVGAGI come from the germline V gene. The CDR3 is 15 residues long. The TCR comes from an adult who received the AZD1222 COVID-19 vaccine. The gene calls are TRBV6-5 and TRBJ2-6, with 13 nucleotides matching TRBD2. Sequencing used peripheral blood, obtained 28 days after the second AZD1222 dose. The CDR3 DNA follows: TGTGCCGCCGGACTAGCGGGGGTTGGGGCCAACGTCCTGACTTTC. Its translation: CAAGLAGVGANVLTF.